This TCR beta chain derives from a study of Ad26.COV2.S vaccination and SARS-CoV-2 variants. Treatment reported: 15 to 20 received Ad26.COV2.S at low or high dose, single or two shots; several received placebo; per-sample allocation not given. Collection of the samples took place on day 63 after the first injection of vaccine or placebo. V was clipped by 3 bases and J by 9 bases; unmatched bases: 5. The V gene's germline CDR1 is SGHVS and CDR2 FNYEAQ. The CDR3 length is 16 residues. Profiled with immunoSEQ multiplex PCR; TCRdb holds only in-frame clones, not every one. The data show more than 400,000 clones, about 90% seen once. This clone came up once.

Here the sequenced sample was peripheral blood, taken in a trial of Ad26.COV2.S vaccine versus placebo. The receptor was derived from a person aged 18-60 years who received the Ad26.COV2.S COVID-19 vaccine or a placebo. This rearrangement joins TRBV7-6 to TRBJ2-1; 16 bases are a match to TRBD2. CDR3 in DNA: TGTGCCAGCAGCTTGGGGACTAGCGGGAGGGGTACTGAGCAGTTCTTC. Translated, it gives CASSLGTSGRGTEQFF.